The present entry profiles one TCR beta chain with its context. The data belong to a study of shared clonotypes between healthy human individuals. Clones were read by immunoSEQ multiplex PCR, and TCRdb kept only the in-frame ones, dropping some. The table records around 700,000 clones, 72% of them present only once. This receptor was obtained from a young woman in good health. Sequencing was done on a sample of memory CD4+ T cells sorted from blood. The subset here: CD45RA-negative fraction.

The CDR3 DNA is TGTGCCTGGAGCAGGGGCTCCTACGAGCAGTACTTC. The encoded protein is CAWSRGSYEQYF. The chain links TRBV30 to TRBJ2-7; perhaps TRBD1 as D (6 bases). Germline loops: CDR1 GTSNPN, CDR2 SVGIG (reference sequence). Trimming removed 3 bases from V and 0 bases from J, with 6 bases in between. The CDR3 is 12 residues long.